This T cell receptor beta chain is from a study of post-analysis software for immune sequencing data (dated by TCRdb to the mid-2010s). In terms of the full investigation: The recorded disease courses included relapsing-remitting, secondary progressive and progressive-relapsing multiple sclerosis, and some patients had no subtype annotation. The patient repertoires were compared against 11 previously published healthy control repertoires obtained from donors aged roughly 6 to 25 years. A subset of samples was prepared in parallel using single-end sample barcoding, then pooled and co-amplified after Illumina adapter ligation. The research as a whole found: Multiple sclerosis patients had significantly lower normalized Chao1 diversity than controls, a result that suggests substantial peripheral T-cell clonal expansion. Strong co-clustering of samples prepared in the same batch was shown by direct clustering with F measure, prompting a batch-effect correction. The control group was slightly older than the multiple sclerosis patient group. Roughly 5 TRBV segments, including TRBV5-6, TRBV5-1 and TRBV20-1, were significantly more frequent in patients than controls.

To demonstrate the VDJtools post-analysis software, TCR beta repertoires were profiled from the peripheral blood of 13 young patients with multiple sclerosis. The multiple sclerosis patients were children and adolescents between about 6 and 16 years of age. The receptor library was made with PCR. The sequencer listed for this sample is Illumina HiSeq 2500. Unique molecular identifiers were incorporated into TCR beta cDNA libraries to reduce PCR and sequencing biases. Per 1 to 10 million input T cells, approximately 500,000 cDNA molecules were obtained, such that each molecule approximated one T cell. The patient libraries were prepared and sequenced using the same protocol as the earlier healthy control dataset. Within a given batch, samples were prepared together, multiplexed and sequenced on the same HiSeq lane. Processing in the source paper ran as follows. Raw barcoded reads were processed with MIGEC, and single-read molecular identifier groups were discarded before consensus assembly and CDR3 extraction. Clonotype tables were post-analysed with VDJtools, normalizing diversity by down-sampling all datasets to the smallest sample size. To correct batch-related cross-sample contamination, repertoire overlap clustering matched CDR3 amino acid sequences but not nucleotide sequences. Through fastp at Q25 and MiXCR, TCRdb rebuilt clones from the public reads, retaining in-frame beta chains. A single entry per CDR3 protein holds the most common genes and DNA from its merged rows. These V and J calls derive from TCRdb rather than the authors' analysis. Within this sample are about 820,000 distinct CDR3 sequences, with around 53% of them counted one time only. The biggest ten clones account for approximately 4.5% of the sample.

V and J are truncated by 3 bases and 5 bases respectively, leaving an intervening sequence of 16 bases. For CDR1 and CDR2, the germline V gene lists SGHDN and FVKESK. Inclusive of the bounding cysteine and phenylalanine, the CDR3 is 15 residues long. Only the CDR3 portion is preserved as DNA: 45 bases, with reading frame beginning at the first base. To note about this clonotype: Its antigen remains unidentified. No quality values exist for individual bases; no much larger clone is one base distant.

The source material was blood. This TCR derives from a girl under 18 with multiple sclerosis. The sequence is built from TRBV14 and TRBJ2-5; there is no confident call for the D gene. The CDR3 loop reads CASSHQSRLGETQYF. The DNA is TGTGCCAGCAGCCATCAATCTCGCCTAGGGGAGACCCAGTACTTC. When the CDR3 is completed using the reference TRBV14 and TRBJ2-5 genes on either side, the full variable domain is EAGVTQFPSHSVIEKGQTVTLRCDPISGHDNLYWYRRVMGKEIKFLLHFVKESKQDESGMPNNRFLAERTGGTYSTLKVQPAELEDSGVYFCASSHQSRLGETQYFGPGTRLLVL.